These T cell receptor beta chains were read from a single sample in a study of tumor-infiltrating lymphocytes in primary liver carcinoma. One entry per CDR3 protein, called by TCRdb with MiXCR from the multiplex PCR reads. The table has under 130,000 distinct CDR3 sequences, around 83% seen once. What was sequenced was liver tumor tissue from sampling region 3. These TCRs come from a man aged 35 to 55 with primary liver carcinoma and hepatitis B virus infection. Both conserved end residues are trimmed from each CDR3. D genes are given only for firm matches.

V,J,D,CDR3
TRBV20-1,TRBJ2-1,TRBD2,SASRGRKGNEQF
TRBV28,TRBJ2-4,.,ASSDQEPIAKNIQY
TRBV11-2,TRBJ2-6,.,ATQRLRSGANGLT
TRBV11-1,TRBJ2-4,TRBD2,ASNFPGTSGSKNLQY
TRBV5-1,TRBJ2-7,TRBD2,ASSSGLAVYDQY
TRBV5-4,TRBJ2-5,.,ASSSVQASVKETQY
TRBV29-1,TRBJ2-5,.,SVAGLGQGTLY
TRBV5-6,TRBJ1-1,.,ASSSGSKVNTEAF
TRBV24-1,TRBJ1-2,.,ATSDLWRSHT
TRBV4-1,TRBJ2-1,.,VSSERGPPSDEQF
TRBV10-3,TRBJ1-5,TRBD1,ARTGTDQAPQH
TRBV5-1,TRBJ2-3,.,ASIRGSLHTYTQY
TRBV28,TRBJ2-5,.,ANSSSTKVGETQY
TRBV20-1,TRBJ1-1,TRBD1,SAPMDRGPAF
TRBV7-8,TRBJ2-3,.,ASSLADMQY
TRBV6-1,TRBJ2-1,.,ARWTERAVNKQF
TRBV12-5,TRBJ2-7,.,ASKRTGSYEQH
TRBV21-1,TRBJ2-1,.,ASYRGAGTGVLNEQF
TRBV19,TRBJ2-5,.,ASSIEGCLETQY
TRBV29-1,TRBJ2-2,.,SVQEQGDTGELF
TRBV11-2,TRBJ2-1,.,ASNSYGGSYNEQF
TRBV5-1,TRBJ2-7,.,TSSLAVTVNYYEQY
TRBV7-6,TRBJ2-1,TRBD1,ASSLRTGGLNEQF
TRBV20-1,TRBJ2-7,.,SARGQAFSGEQY
TRBV5-4,TRBJ2-1,.,VSSSSGTHNEQF
TRBV6-2/TRBV6-3,TRBJ2-7,.,VSSSGSDYEQY
TRBV4-3,TRBJ1-6,TRBD1,TSSSWDRGRNSPFH
TRBV11-2,TRBJ2-5,.,ANSLYRDGETQY
TRBV29-1,TRBJ2-1,.,SVDLYRAKTNEQF
TRBV11-2,TRBJ2-7,.,ASIRGSSTYEQY
TRBV11-2,TRBJ2-7,.,ASSFSEGYEQY
TRBV11-2,TRBJ2-1,.,LSTPGGGYNEQF
TRBV29-1,TRBJ2-7,.,SSGWGNHNQY
TRBV28,TRBJ1-2,TRBD1,ASRSGTGRKYGYT
TRBV6-1,TRBJ2-2,.,ASSEALLGGANTGELF
TRBV12-3/TRBV12-4,TRBJ1-2,.,ASDLQAGGYT
TRBV6-5,TRBJ1-4,.,TCRLVATNEKLF
TRBV4-3,TRBJ2-3,.,ASSQDALAIDTQY
TRBV28,TRBJ2-7,.,ASSLHGIPGTYEQY
TRBV12-3/TRBV12-4,TRBJ2-5,.,TSSLIEGDTQY
TRBV29-1,TRBJ1-1,.,SDVDGRANTEAF
TRBV4-1,TRBJ2-1,TRBD2,ASSPLITSESGDEQF
TRBV11-3,TRBJ2-1,.,ACSLGVPNNEQF
TRBV7-8,TRBJ2-1,.,ASSPAGRGNESF
TRBV6-1,TRBJ2-5,TRBD1,ASSFQTGYMETQY
TRBV7-9,TRBJ2-7,TRBD2,ASSRTSGSFYMQY
TRBV4-2,TRBJ2-7,.,AISQGTGSQYEQY
TRBV4-1,TRBJ2-5,TRBD2,ASSQNTGLAGVTQY
TRBV11-2,TRBJ2-7,.,ASSLGLGQPYKQY
TRBV11-2,TRBJ1-5,.,ASSLVWVTGSNEPQH
TRBV29-1,TRBJ2-2,.,SVIPTDIEELF
TRBV10-3,TRBJ2-3,.,TISASSMTRGGTDTQY
TRBV28,TRBJ2-7,TRBD1,ASLPPDRVFHGQY
TRBV6-5,TRBJ1-4,TRBD1,ASKVGVTGVEKPF
TRBV29-1,TRBJ2-3,TRBD1,SVFGTVASDTQY
TRBV29-1,TRBJ2-5,.,GARRGGCPETQY
TRBV11-1,TRBJ2-3,.,ASSPGGSSIGARTDTQY